This paragraph reports one T cell receptor (beta chain). This sample stems from a study of blood T cell repertoires in COVID-19. Overall study context: The study drew acute and convalescent COVID-19 samples from the United States, Italy and Spain. PBMCs, B-cell-depleted T cells, or T cells were the source of the cDNA or gDNA that made up the material.

The CDR3 spans 17 residues. Germline trimming cut 3 bases from V and 7 bases from J; bases unmatched to any gene: 16. The germline V gene encodes CDR1 LNHNV and CDR2 YYDKDF (reference sequence). As originally analysed: Estimation of nucleated cell counts relied on the amplification of reference gene primers. Data came from immunoSEQ multiplex PCR; TCRdb stores just in-frame clones and leaves some out. V and J calls and clone size come straight from that table; D and trimming were deduced from the DNA. The profile shows about 44,000 clones, roughly 87% of them singletons. The TCR was taken from an elderly woman in a cohort sampled during active or convalescent COVID-19. The rearrangement links TRBV15 to TRBJ2-7; 9 bases agree with TRBD1. The sequenced material came from peripheral blood. CDR3 in amino acids: CATSRGPLGTGSGEQYF. The CDR3 DNA reads as TGTGCCACCAGCAGGGGGCCTTTAGGGACAGGGAGTGGAGAGCAGTACTTC.